One sample yielded the 15 T cell receptor delta chains listed below, sequenced in a study of Vδ1+ human thymocytes. The template was reverse-transcribed extracted RNA. Pooled V-gene forward primers with one constant-region reverse primer generated the CDR3 amplicons by multiplex PCR. TCRdb made new clone calls on the multiplex PCR reads using CATT. The sample lists some 73,000 delta-chain clones; approximately 37% were seen once. Study-wide results and limits: Thymic TRG and TRD repertoires appeared highly polyclonal, with Gaussian CDR3 length distributions.

These receptors are not linked to any known antigen. The source material was Vdelta1+ gamma-delta thymocytes from the thymus. Subset noted: FACS-sorted CD3+ TCRalphabeta- TCRVdelta1+ TCRVdelta2- thymocytes. The source is a boy under two years old who had congenital heart surgery.

As to this clone: A read error may account for a junction end that differs from germline. The V gene is TRDV1, the J gene TRDJ1, with 9 bases lining up with TRDD3. Looked up from germline, CDR1 is TSWWSYY and CDR2 is QGS. The CDR3 is 19 residues long. The CDR3 protein is CAPGESGCTGGNDTDKLIF. CDR3 nucleotides: TGTGCTCCTGGGGAATCGGGGTGTACTGGGGGAAACGACACCGATAAACTCATCTTT.

In this sample, this clone turned up once. V usage is TRDV2 and J usage is TRDJ1, with 12 bases that match TRDD3. The CDR3 runs to 19 residues. Germline V gives CDR1 GEAIGNYY, CDR2 EKD. V lost 9 bases and J lost 0; bases outside the gene matches: 19. The CDR3 DNA sequence: TGTGCCACCGTTCTGGGGGATACGCGGGGAGGCGTTTACACCGATAAACTCATCTTT. Translation: CATVLGDTRGGVYTDKLIF.

This chain connects TRDV1 to TRDJ1; D ambiguous. V lost 2 bases and J lost 0, with 4 bases in between. The length of the CDR3 is 13 residues. Germline CDR1 TSWWSYY, CDR2 QGS. Here the CDR3 DNA reads TGTGCTCTTGGGGAAGGTCACACCGATAAACTCATCTTT. Residues: CALGEGHTDKLIF.

The V gene is TRDV1, the J gene TRDJ1; D possibly uses TRDD2 or TRDD3 (8 bases each). Looked up from germline, CDR1 is TSWWSYY and CDR2 is QGS. The V end lost 3 bases, the J end lost 3 bases, and 38 bases lay between the germline ends. The CDR3 runs 23 residues. The CDR3 sequence is CALGELLPTWLSWGYPLADKLIF. CDR3 bases: TGTGCTCTTGGGGAGCTACTTCCTACGTGGCTGTCTTGGGGATACCCCTTGGCCGATAAACTCATCTTT.

This clone is a singleton in its sample. Compared with germline, one end of the junction differs, possibly owing to a read error. The chain recombines TRDV1 with TRDJ1, with TRDD3 matching 12 bases. Looked up from germline, CDR1 is TSWWSYY and CDR2 is QGS. The CDR3 is 22 amino acids. The CDR3 protein is CALGKLGVNPLAGGYATDKLIF. The CDR3 coding sequence is TGTGCTCTTGGGAAACTCGGCGTAAACCCCCTGGCTGGGGGATACGCCACCGATAAACTCATCTTT.

Turning to this clone: The sample holds other DNA sequences that translate to the same CDR3. This chain links TRDV1 with TRDJ1, with 9 bases that match TRDD3. CDR3 length: 16 amino acids. V trimming: 1 base; J trimming: 10 bases; junction bases outside the gene matches: 13. Germline CDR1 is TSWWSYY and CDR2 is QGS. CDR3 in amino acids: CALGEPAHGWGISLIF. CDR3 DNA sequence: TGTGCTCTTGGGGAACCAGCCCACGGCTGGGGGATTTCACTCATCTTT.

The chain uses TRDV1 and TRDJ1; TRDD3 matches 9 bases. Germline V gene lookup returns CDR1 TSWWSYY and CDR2 QGS. This CDR3 comprises 20 residues. J lost 0 bases, V lost 2 bases, and 16 bases had no gene match. CDR3 sequence: CALGEIPYWGNHLYTDKLIF. CDR3 bases: TGTGCTCTTGGGGAAATTCCGTACTGGGGGAATCACCTGTACACCGATAAACTCATCTTT.

The gene calls are TRDV1 and TRDJ1; the match to TRDD3 covers 11 bases. Germline CDR1 TSWWSYY, CDR2 QGS. Trimming cost V 1 base and J 3 bases; bases outside gene matches: 28. There are 24 residues in the CDR3. The CDR3 DNA reads as TGTGCTCTTGGGGAACACGGATCAGTTCCCCCTGGGGGATACTGCAGAACCACGGCCGATAAACTCATCTTT. It is translated as CALGEHGSVPPGGYCRTTADKLIF.

The sample holds a few counts of this clone. The rearrangement joins TRDV2 to TRDJ1; TRDD3 matches at 11 bases. V lost 3 bases and J lost 3; bases outside the gene matches: 5. Germline CDR1 reads GEAIGNYY; CDR2 reads EKD. The CDR3 length is 15 residues. DNA of the CDR3: TGTGCCTGTGACGTACTGGGGGATAGGGCCGATAAACTCATCTTT. Residues: CACDVLGDRADKLIF.

The chain links TRDV1 to TRDJ1; the match to TRDD3 covers 13 bases. Looked up from germline, CDR1 is TSWWSYY and CDR2 is QGS. The CDR3 has 24 residues. Germline trimming cut 6 bases from V and 0 bases from J; bases unmatched to any gene: 28. The CDR3 bases are TGTGCTCTTGGAGTCTACTTCCTCCCTAATACTGGGGGATACGCCCAACAGTACACCGATAAACTCATCTTT. Its protein product is CALGVYFLPNTGGYAQQYTDKLIF.

This clone was detected a few times. The V and J genes are TRDV1 and TRDJ1; TRDD3 matches at 7 bases. Germline V lookup: CDR1 TSWWSYY, CDR2 QGS. CDR3 size: 22 residues. V lost 3 bases to trimming and J lost 0 bases; unmatched junction nucleotides: 25. The CDR3 nucleotides read TGTGCTCTTGGGGAGACATTCCCTTACTGGGGCCCCGGGCCAGAATACACCGATAAACTCATCTTT. This sequence encodes CALGETFPYWGPGPEYTDKLIF.

The chain recombines TRDV1 with TRDJ1; 10 bases line up with TRDD3. Germline V gene lookup returns CDR1 TSWWSYY and CDR2 QGS. The CDR3 covers 21 residues. V was clipped by 0 bases and J by 4 bases; unmatched bases: 20. In DNA form, the CDR3 reads TGTGCTCTTGGGGAACTAGGTCACCCCACGTACTGGGGGATTGGTGGCGATAAACTCATCTTT. Translating it yields CALGELGHPTYWGIGGDKLIF.

This clone was seen only a few times. V is TRDV1 and J is TRDJ2, with 8 bases aligning to TRDD3. The CDR3 contains 18 residues. Germline CDR1 is TSWWSYY and CDR2 is QGS. Trimming removed 0 bases from V and 4 bases from J; junction bases left unmatched: 10. CDR3 coding DNA: TGTGCTCTTGGGGAACTAGGGCTGGGGGAGGTGGCGACAGCACAACTCTTCTTT. The encoded protein is CALGELGLGEVATAQLFF.

This chain connects TRDV1 to TRDJ1; TRDD3 agrees at 13 bases. With V trimmed by 5 bases and J by 7 bases, 43 bases remained unmatched. This CDR3 is built from 27 residues. From germline, CDR1 is TSWWSYY and CDR2 QGS. The CDR3 DNA reads as TGTGCTCTTGGGCCCAAACGGGACTACGGCTCTTACTGGGGGATACGCCGAAGTAACCAGACACAAACTAAACTCATCTTT. Residues: CALGPKRDYGSYWGIRRSNQTQTKLIF.

This clone was seen once. This sample includes further DNA sequences coding for the same CDR3. The rearrangement uses TRDV1 and TRDJ1; possible D gene TRDD2, 5 bases. The CDR3 consists of 19 residues. Trimming cost V 0 bases and J 0 bases, with 20 bases left between them. Germline values: CDR1 TSWWSYY, CDR2 QGS. CDR3 DNA sequence: TGTGCTCTTGGGGAACTAGAACCTACTGCGGGACCCGACACCGATAAACTCATCTTT. This gives the protein CALGELEPTAGPDTDKLIF.